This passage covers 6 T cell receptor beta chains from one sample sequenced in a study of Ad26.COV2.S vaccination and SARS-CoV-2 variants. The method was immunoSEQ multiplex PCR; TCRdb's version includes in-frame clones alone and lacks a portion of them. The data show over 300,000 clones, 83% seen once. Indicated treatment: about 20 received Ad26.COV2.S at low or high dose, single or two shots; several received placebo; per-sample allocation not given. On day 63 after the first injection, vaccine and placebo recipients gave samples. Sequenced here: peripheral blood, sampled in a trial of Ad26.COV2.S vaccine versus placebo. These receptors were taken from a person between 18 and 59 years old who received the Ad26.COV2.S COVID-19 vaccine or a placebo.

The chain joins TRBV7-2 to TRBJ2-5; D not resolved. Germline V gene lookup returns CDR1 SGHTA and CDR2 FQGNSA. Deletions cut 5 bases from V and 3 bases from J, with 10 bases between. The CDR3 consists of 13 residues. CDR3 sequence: CASSTPTKETQYF. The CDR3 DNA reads TGTGCCAGCAGCACCCCGACAAAAGAGACCCAGTACTTC.

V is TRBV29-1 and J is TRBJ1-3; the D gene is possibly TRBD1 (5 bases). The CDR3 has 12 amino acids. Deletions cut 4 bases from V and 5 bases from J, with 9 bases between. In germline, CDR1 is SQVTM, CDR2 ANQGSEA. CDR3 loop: CSVGQSRNTIYF. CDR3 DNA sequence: TGCAGCGTTGGACAGTCCCGAAACACCATATATTTT.

In DNA form, the CDR3 reads TGTGCCAGTAGTATCGTCTCCTCCTACGAGCAGTACTTC. It is translated as CASSIVSSYEQYF. The chain joins TRBV19 to TRBJ2-7; D not resolved. The germline gives CDR1 LNHDA, CDR2 SQIVND (reference sequence). This CDR3 has 13 amino acids. Deletions cut 3 bases from V and 0 bases from J, with 6 bases between. Based on the CDR3 plus reference TRBV19 and TRBJ2-7, the full variable domain is DGGITQSPKYLFRKEGQNVTLSCEQNLNHDAMYWYRQDPGQGLRLIYYSQIVNDFQKGDIAEGYSVSREKKESFPLTVTSAQKNPTAFYLCASSIVSSYEQYFGPGTRLTVT.

The CDR3, as DNA: TGTGCCAGCAGCTTACCACACCCGGGAGATACGCAGTATTTT. It yields the protein CASSLPHPGDTQYF. The J gene is TRBJ2-3, the V gene TRBV11-2, with D uncertain. The length of the CDR3 is 14 residues. Germline CDR1 reads SGHAT; CDR2 reads FQNNGV. Trimming took off 2 bases at V and 5 bases at J, with 11 bases between the two ends.

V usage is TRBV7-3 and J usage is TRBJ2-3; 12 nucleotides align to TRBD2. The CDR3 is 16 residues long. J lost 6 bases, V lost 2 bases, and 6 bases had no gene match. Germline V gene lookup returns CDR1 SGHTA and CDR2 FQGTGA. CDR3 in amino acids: CASSLSSGGAEDTQYF. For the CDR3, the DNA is TGTGCCAGCAGCTTATCTAGCGGGGGGGCCGAGGATACGCAGTATTTT.

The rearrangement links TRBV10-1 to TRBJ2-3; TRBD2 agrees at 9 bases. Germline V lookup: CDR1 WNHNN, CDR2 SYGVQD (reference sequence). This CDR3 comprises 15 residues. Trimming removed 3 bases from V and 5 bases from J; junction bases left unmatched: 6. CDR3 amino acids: CASSDRREGRDTQYF. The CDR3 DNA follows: TGCGCCAGCAGTGATAGGCGGGAGGGTCGAGATACGCAGTATTTT.